The next 19 T cell receptor beta chains were all read from a single sample in a study of cytomegalovirus exposure and HLA in healthy donors. TCRdb's table, derived via immunoSEQ multiplex PCR, lists solely in-frame clones and lacks some. The sample shows over 75,000 clones, 85% of them seen only once. Input material: PBMCs. These receptors all come from a man between 18 and 29 years old in good health and CMV-seropositive.

The chain has TRBV29-1 and TRBJ1-1; possible D gene TRBD1, 6 bases. The CDR3 totals 10 residues. The V gene lost 7 bases and the J gene lost 7 bases, with 10 bases spanning the gap. Germline values: CDR1 SQVTM, CDR2 ANQGSEA. The CDR3 DNA reads as TGCAGCGCCAGGGGTGGTGAAGCTTTCTTT. Protein product: CSARGGEAFF.

The rearrangement joins TRBV28 to TRBJ1-2; D may be TRBD1 (6 bases). The CDR3 sequence is 14 residues long. The germline gives CDR1 MDHEN, CDR2 SYDVKM. The V end was cut by 2 bases, the J end by 4 bases, with 11 bases between. CDR3 nucleotide sequence: TGTGCCAGCAGTTTAAGCGGACAGATCTATGGCTACACCTTC. Its protein is CASSLSGQIYGYTF.

This chain joins TRBV5-6 and TRBJ2-7, with TRBD1 as a possible D gene (6 bases). Germline V gene lookup returns CDR1 SGHDT and CDR2 YYEEEE. V lost 1 base, J lost 4 bases, and 15 bases lay in between. The CDR3 sequence is 15 residues long. This CDR3 is CASSLYPGVRYEQYF. CDR3 bases: TGTGCCAGCAGCTTGTATCCAGGGGTAAGATACGAGCAGTACTTC.

J is TRBJ1-1 and V is TRBV28, with TRBD1 matching over 7 bases. This CDR3 has 14 amino acids. The junction had 3 bases not matched to a gene; V was cut back by 4 bases and J by 1 base. CDR1 and CDR2 (germline): MDHEN, SYDVKM. The CDR3 DNA sequence: TGTGCCAGCAGTTCCGGACAGGCGAACACTGAAGCTTTCTTT. It is translated as CASSSGQANTEAFF.

The chain combines TRBV11-2 with TRBJ2-7; 8 bases map to TRBD2. Germline V CDR1 and CDR2: SGHAT, FQNNGV. There are 14 residues in the CDR3. Trimming at V came to 4 bases and at J to 5 bases, leaving 7 bases not matched to a gene. This chain's CDR3 is CASSSGSGIDEQYV. For the CDR3, the DNA is TGTGCCAGCAGCTCGGGTAGCGGGATAGACGAGCAGTACGTC.

This clone has only a few counts. The V and J genes are TRBV2 and TRBJ2-7; D possibly corresponds to TRBD2 (6 bases). Looked up from germline, CDR1 is SNHLY and CDR2 is FYNNEI. Between the trimmed V and J ends, which lost 5 bases and 1 base, there was a span of 12 bases. The CDR3 has 14 amino acids. The DNA for the CDR3 is TGTGCCAGCAGTCGGGACGGGAGTTCCTACGAGCAGTACTTC. Residues: CASSRDGSSYEQYF.

This sequence joins TRBV19 and TRBJ1-5, with D maybe TRBD1 (6 bases). V was cut by 3 bases and J by 5 bases, with 11 bases left in between. From germline, CDR1 is LNHDA and CDR2 SQIVND (reference sequence). The CDR3 has 14 residues. CDR3 loop: CASSMRTEYQPQHF. The CDR3 DNA sequence: TGTGCCAGTAGTATGAGGACAGAATATCAGCCCCAGCATTTT.

The rearrangement joins TRBV29-1 to TRBJ1-3; D is undetermined. Deletions cut 5 bases from V and 0 bases from J, with 8 bases between. This CDR3 comprises 13 residues. Germline V gene sequence: CDR1 SQVTM, CDR2 ANQGSEA. The CDR3 region is CSVRRGSGNTIYF. CDR3 nucleotides: TGCAGCGTTCGCAGAGGCTCTGGAAACACCATATATTTT.

The sample holds a few counts of this clone. V and J are TRBV19 and TRBJ1-1, with D possibly being TRBD1 (5 bases). The CDR3 spans 13 residues. CDR1 is LNHDA and CDR2 is SQIVND in the germline V gene (reference sequence). V was pared by 3 bases and J by 4 bases, with 9 bases between. The CDR3 coding sequence is TGTGCCAGTAGTATGACGGGGGGCACTGAAGCTTTCTTT. Protein: CASSMTGGTEAFF. Looking up the rest from reference TRBV19 and TRBJ1-1 gives the full variable domain: DGGITQSPKYLFRKEGQNVTLSCEQNLNHDAMYWYRQDPGQGLRLIYYSQIVNDFQKGDIAEGYSVSREKKESFPLTVTSAQKNPTAFYLCASSMTGGTEAFFGQGTRLTVV.

The chain links TRBV7-7 to TRBJ2-3; no clear D. The length of the CDR3 is 14 residues. Germline CDR1 and CDR2: SSHAT and FNYEAQ (reference sequence). V shed 5 bases and J shed 3 bases, with 12 bases lying between them. The CDR3 spells CASSLGPGTDTQYF. CDR3 sequence (DNA): TGTGCCAGCAGCCTGGGCCCTGGGACAGATACGCAGTATTTT.

This chain uses TRBV4-2 with TRBJ2-1, with a possible D match to TRBD2 (5 bases). The CDR3 is 16 amino acids. V dropped 6 bases and J dropped 2 bases, with 17 bases sitting between them. Germline CDR1 LGHNA, CDR2 YNFKEQ. Here the CDR3 DNA reads TGTGCCAGCAGTATCGAGTTTGGAGGTCCCTACAATGAGCAGTTCTTC. It codes for CASSIEFGGPYNEQFF.

The V gene is TRBV2, the J gene TRBJ1-3, with 7 positions matching TRBD1. Germline V gene sequence: CDR1 SNHLY, CDR2 FYNNEI. There are 14 residues in the CDR3. Losses at the gene ends were 8 bases for V and 3 bases for J; bases not matched to a gene: 7. CDR3 coding DNA: TGTGCCAGCGATCAGACAGGGTTTGGAAACACCATATATTTT. Translating it yields CASDQTGFGNTIYF.

This rearrangement joins TRBV28 to TRBJ1-5; maybe TRBD1 (5 bases). The germline CDR1 and CDR2 sequences are MDHEN and SYDVKM. Trimming stripped 1 base from V and 5 bases from J, with 15 bases between. CDR3 size: 16 residues. CDR3 loop: CASSLYRPGPDQPQHF. The CDR3 DNA reads as TGTGCCAGCAGTTTATACCGTCCAGGGCCTGATCAGCCCCAGCATTTT.

The J gene is TRBJ2-7, the V gene TRBV14; a possible D gene is TRBD1 (5 bases). Germline CDR1 reads SGHDN; CDR2 reads FVKESK. Trimming left V 1 base short and J 6 bases short, with 13 bases between. The CDR3 has 14 amino acids. The CDR3 DNA is TGTGCCAGCAGCCAAGGTTCCAGGGCTTTCGAGCAGTACTTC. Translation: CASSQGSRAFEQYF. Full variable domain (rest looked up from reference TRBV14 and TRBJ2-7): EAGVTQFPSHSVIEKGQTVTLRCDPISGHDNLYWYRRVMGKEIKFLLHFVKESKQDESGMPNNRFLAERTGGTYSTLKVQPAELEDSGVYFCASSQGSRAFEQYFGPGTRLTVT.

J is TRBJ2-1 and V is TRBV6-1; TRBD2 agrees at 11 bases. The CDR3 runs to 15 residues. The junction had 2 bases not matched to a gene; V was cut back by 0 bases and J by 7 bases. The germline CDR1 and CDR2 sequences are MNHNS and SASEGT. The CDR3: CASSEAASGGNEQFF. For the CDR3, the DNA is TGTGCCAGCAGTGAAGCGGCTAGCGGGGGGAATGAGCAGTTCTTC.

V and J are TRBV20-1 and TRBJ1-2; possibly TRBD1 for D (5 bases). The CDR3 extends over 11 amino acids. Trimming pared 6 bases from V and 8 bases from J, leaving 13 bases between. CDR1 DFQATT and CDR2 SNEGSKA come from the germline V gene (reference sequence). The DNA of the CDR3 is TGCAGTGCCGTACAGGTTAGCGGCTACACCTTC. It codes for CSAVQVSGYTF.

The V gene is TRBV27, the J gene TRBJ2-3; TRBD2 agrees at 10 bases. The CDR3 sequence is 22 residues long. Germline V CDR1 and CDR2: MNHEY, SMNVEV (reference sequence). Trimming took 5 bases from V and 0 from J; bases not matched to a gene: 23. The CDR3, as DNA: TGTGCCAGCAGTCCCCGTTCCCTAGCGGGAGCAGCCCCATTAACTAGCACAGATACGCAGTATTTT. Its translation is CASSPRSLAGAAPLTSTDTQYF.

For the CDR3, the DNA is TGTGCCAGCAGCCAAGTGGAGGCTAGCGCGAATCCGGAGACCCAGTACTTC. Its translation: CASSQVEASANPETQYF. The V call is TRBV4-2, the J call TRBJ2-5, with D perhaps matching TRBD2 (6 bases). The CDR3 loop spans 17 amino acids. With 1 base removed from V and 5 bases from J, the gap between germline ends came to 20 bases. Germline V CDR1 and CDR2: LGHNA, YNFKEQ.

The V and J genes are TRBV27 and TRBJ2-3, with 7 bases lining up with TRBD1. Germline V gene data show CDR1 as MNHEY and CDR2 as SMNVEV (reference sequence). CDR3 length equals 17 residues. J gave up 4 bases and V 6 bases, and 16 bases lay outside the gene matches. The CDR3 region is CASSPSQGESKADTQYF. For the CDR3, the DNA is TGTGCCAGCAGCCCTTCTCAGGGGGAGAGTAAAGCAGATACGCAGTATTTT.